This TCR beta chain was recovered during a study of CD8+CD57+ T cells in acquired aplastic anemia. There are a few counts of this clonotype. Its specificity is not known. V trimming: 4 bases; J trimming: 4 bases; junction bases outside the gene matches: 4. Germline lookup yields CDR1 ENHRY and CDR2 SYGVKD. The CDR3 contains 13 residues. Profiling that covered TCR beta VDJ and CDR3 relied on genomic DNA as its template. Via MiXCR, TCRdb re-called the reads, giving one row per CDR3 protein. Among about 170,000 distinct CDR3 sequences listed, roughly 48% were seen once. Study-wide points: A significant difference in CD8+ Simpson's diversity between patients and controls was not found.

The sequencing input was sorted CD4+, CD8+, or CD8+CD57+ T cells (not recorded which) from PBMCs. The source of this sequence is a human donor in good health. This chain connects TRBV10-3 to TRBJ2-7, with 7 bases fitting TRBD1. Here the CDR3 DNA reads TGTGCCATCAGTGCCGGGACAGCTTACGAGCAGTACTTC. Translated: CAISAGTAYEQYF.